Listed below are T cell receptor beta chains from one sample, sequenced in a study of response to subunit inactivated influenza vaccine. TCRdb re-analysed the RT-PCR reads in MiXCR, keeping a single row per CDR3 protein. The table lists hundreds of thousands of distinct CDR3 sequences, approximately 12% of them singletons. Sequenced material: PBMCs from blood, taken on the day of vaccination. Receptor source: a man aged 45 to 65 who received an inactivated influenza vaccine. CDR3s leave out the opening cysteine and the closing phenylalanine or tryptophan.

V gene,CDR3 protein
TRBV20-1,SARAAGGAGLSYEQY
TRBV28,ASSLLNEAF
TRBV20-1,SARPQGVNTEAF
TRBV6-2/TRBV6-3,ASQKREASYEQY
TRBV12-3/TRBV12-4,ASSLEASRDYEQY
TRBV12-3/TRBV12-4,ASKDRGDSPLH
TRBV5-5,ASSLVPGEKIYEQY
TRBV20-1,SAKWTLSSYEQY
TRBV9,ASSATGWSDSPLH
TRBV4-1,ASSPRGQGLGEQY
TRBV20-1,SARLQGGNEKLF
TRBV11-2,ASSAGGINIQY
TRBV24-1,AVQGFGTDTQY
TRBV4-3,ASSQWTGGAMNTEAF
TRBV20-1,SARAPTGNGNQPQH
TRBV5-5,ASSLDGTGGTEAF